This T cell receptor (beta chain) was captured by sequencing in a study of blood T cell repertoires in COVID-19. Whole-study context: COVID-19 samples collected from the United States, Italy and Spain covered acute and convalescent phases.

Profiling relied on immunoSEQ multiplex PCR, and the TCRdb table lists in-frame clones only, not all of them. The table records a few hundred thousand clones, about 91% of them present only once. Sequencing was done on a sample of peripheral blood. The sequence was collected from a woman aged 40 to 49 who had recovered from COVID-19.

Here the CDR3 DNA reads TGTGCCAGCAGCCTCAGGGGGGACAGCTTCACAGATACGCAGTATTTT. It specifies CASSLRGDSFTDTQYF. The V and J genes are TRBV14 and TRBJ2-3, with a possible D match to TRBD1 (7 bases). With 4 bases removed from V and 2 bases from J, the gap between germline ends came to 16 bases. CDR1 is SGHDN, CDR2 FVKESK, per germline. The CDR3 loop spans 16 amino acids.